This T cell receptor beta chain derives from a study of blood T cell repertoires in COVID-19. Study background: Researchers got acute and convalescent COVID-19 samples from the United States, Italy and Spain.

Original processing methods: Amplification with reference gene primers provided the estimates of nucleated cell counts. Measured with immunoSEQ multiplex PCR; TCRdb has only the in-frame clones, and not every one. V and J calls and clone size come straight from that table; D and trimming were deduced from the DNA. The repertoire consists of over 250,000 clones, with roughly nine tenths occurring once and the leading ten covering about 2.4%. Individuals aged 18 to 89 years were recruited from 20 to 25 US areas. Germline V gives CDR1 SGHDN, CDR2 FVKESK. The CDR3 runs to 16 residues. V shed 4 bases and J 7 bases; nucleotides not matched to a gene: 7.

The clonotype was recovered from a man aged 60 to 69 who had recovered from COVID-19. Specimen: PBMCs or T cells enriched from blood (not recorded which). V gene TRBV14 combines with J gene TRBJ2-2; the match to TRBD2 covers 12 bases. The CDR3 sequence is CASSPRLAGDFGELFF. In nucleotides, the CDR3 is TGTGCCAGCAGCCCTCGACTAGCGGGAGACTTCGGGGAGCTGTTTTTT.